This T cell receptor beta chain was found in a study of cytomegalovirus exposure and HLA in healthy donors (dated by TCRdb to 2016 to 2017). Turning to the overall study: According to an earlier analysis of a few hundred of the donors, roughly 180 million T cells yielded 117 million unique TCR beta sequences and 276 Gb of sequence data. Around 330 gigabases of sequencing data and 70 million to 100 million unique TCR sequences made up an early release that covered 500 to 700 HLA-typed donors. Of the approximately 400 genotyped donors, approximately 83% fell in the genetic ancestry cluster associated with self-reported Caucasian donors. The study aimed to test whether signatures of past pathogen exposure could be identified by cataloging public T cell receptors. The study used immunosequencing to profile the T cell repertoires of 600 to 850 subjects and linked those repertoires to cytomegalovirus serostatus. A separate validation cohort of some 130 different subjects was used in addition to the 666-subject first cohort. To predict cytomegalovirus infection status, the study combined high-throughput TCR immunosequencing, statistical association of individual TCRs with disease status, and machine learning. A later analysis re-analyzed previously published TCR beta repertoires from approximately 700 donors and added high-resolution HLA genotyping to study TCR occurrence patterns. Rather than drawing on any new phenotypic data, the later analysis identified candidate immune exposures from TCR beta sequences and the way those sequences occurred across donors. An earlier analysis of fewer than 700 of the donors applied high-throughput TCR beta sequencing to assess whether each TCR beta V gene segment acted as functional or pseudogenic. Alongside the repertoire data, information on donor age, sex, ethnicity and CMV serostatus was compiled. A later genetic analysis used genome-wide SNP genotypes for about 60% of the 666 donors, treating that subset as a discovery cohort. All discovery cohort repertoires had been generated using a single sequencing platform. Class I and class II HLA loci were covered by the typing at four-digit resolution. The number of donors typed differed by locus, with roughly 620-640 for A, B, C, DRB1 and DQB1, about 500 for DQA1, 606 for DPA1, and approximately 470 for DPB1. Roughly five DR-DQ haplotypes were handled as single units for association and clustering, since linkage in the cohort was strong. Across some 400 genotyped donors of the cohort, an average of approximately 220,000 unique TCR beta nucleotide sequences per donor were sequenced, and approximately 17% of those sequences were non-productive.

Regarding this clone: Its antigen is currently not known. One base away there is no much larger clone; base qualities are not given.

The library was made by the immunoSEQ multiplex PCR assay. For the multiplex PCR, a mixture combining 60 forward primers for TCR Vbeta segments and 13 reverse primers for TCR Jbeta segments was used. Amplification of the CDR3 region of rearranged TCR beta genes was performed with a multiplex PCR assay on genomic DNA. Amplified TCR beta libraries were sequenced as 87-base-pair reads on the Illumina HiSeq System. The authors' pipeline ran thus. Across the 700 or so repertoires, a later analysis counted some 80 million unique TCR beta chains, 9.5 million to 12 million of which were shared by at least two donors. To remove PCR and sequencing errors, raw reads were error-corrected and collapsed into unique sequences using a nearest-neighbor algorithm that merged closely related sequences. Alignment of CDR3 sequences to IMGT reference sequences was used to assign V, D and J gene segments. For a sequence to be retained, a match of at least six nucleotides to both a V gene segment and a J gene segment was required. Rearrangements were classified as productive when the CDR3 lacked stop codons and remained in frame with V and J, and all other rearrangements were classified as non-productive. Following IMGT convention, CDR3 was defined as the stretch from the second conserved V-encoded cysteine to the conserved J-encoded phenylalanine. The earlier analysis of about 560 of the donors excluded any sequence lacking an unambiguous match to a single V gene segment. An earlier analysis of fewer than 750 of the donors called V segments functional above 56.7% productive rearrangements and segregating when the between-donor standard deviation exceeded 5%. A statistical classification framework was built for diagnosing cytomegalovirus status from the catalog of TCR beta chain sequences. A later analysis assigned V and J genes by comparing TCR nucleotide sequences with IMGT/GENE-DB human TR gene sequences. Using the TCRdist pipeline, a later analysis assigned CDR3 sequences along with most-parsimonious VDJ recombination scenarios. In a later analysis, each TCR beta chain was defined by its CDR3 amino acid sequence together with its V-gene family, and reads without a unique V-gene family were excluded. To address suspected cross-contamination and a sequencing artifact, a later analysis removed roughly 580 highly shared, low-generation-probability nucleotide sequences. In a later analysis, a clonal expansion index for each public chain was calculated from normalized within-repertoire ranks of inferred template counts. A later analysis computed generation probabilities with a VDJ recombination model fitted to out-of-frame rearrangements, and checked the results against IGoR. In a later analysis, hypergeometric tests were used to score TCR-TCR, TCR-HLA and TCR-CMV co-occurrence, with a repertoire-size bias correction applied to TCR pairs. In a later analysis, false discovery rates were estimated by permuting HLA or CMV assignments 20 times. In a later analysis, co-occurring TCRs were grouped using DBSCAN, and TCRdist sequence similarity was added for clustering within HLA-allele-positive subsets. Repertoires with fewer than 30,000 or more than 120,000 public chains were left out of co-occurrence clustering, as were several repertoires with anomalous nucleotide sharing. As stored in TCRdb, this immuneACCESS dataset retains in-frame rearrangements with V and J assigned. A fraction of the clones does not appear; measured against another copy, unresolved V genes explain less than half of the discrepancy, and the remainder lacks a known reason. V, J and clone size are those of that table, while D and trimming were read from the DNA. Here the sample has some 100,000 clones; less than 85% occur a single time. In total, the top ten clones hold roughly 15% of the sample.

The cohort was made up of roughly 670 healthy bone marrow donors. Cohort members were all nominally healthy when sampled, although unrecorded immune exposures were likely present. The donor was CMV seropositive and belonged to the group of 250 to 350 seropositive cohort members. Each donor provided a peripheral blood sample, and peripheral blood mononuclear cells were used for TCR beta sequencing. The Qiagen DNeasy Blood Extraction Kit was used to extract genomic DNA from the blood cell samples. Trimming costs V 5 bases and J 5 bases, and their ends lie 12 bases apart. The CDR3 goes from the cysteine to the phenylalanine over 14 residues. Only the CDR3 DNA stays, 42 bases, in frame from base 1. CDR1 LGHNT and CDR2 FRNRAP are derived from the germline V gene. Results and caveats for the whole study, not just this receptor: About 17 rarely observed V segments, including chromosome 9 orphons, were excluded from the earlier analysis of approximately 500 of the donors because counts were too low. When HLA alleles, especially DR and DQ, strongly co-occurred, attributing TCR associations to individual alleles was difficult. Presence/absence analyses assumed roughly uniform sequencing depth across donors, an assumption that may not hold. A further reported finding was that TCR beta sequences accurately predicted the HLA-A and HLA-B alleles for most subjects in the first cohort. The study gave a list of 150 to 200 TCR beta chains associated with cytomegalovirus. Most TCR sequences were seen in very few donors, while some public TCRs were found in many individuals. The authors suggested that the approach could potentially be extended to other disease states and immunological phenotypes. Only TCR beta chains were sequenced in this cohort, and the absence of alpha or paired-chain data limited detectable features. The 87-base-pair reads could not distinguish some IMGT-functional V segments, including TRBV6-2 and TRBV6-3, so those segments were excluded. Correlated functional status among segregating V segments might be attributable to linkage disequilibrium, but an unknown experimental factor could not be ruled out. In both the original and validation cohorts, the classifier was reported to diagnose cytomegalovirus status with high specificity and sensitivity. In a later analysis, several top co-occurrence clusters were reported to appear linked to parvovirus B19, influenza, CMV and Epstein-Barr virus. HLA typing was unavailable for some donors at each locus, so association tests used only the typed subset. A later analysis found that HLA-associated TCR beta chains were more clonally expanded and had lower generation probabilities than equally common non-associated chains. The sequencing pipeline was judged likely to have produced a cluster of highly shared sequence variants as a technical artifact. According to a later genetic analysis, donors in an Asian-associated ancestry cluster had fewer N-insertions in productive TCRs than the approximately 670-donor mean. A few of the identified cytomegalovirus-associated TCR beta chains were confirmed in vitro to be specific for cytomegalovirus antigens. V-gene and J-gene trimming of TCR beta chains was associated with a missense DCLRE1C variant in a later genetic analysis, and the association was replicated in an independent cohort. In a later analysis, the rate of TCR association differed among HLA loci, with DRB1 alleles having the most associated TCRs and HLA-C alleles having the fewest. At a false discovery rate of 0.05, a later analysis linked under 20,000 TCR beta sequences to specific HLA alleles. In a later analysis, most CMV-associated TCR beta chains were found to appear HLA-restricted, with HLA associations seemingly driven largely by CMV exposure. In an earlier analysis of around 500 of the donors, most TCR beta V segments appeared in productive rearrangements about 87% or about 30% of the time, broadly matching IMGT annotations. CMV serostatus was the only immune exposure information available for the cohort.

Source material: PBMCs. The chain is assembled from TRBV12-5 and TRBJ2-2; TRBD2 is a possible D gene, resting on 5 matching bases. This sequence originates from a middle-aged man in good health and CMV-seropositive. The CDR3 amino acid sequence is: CASGVDWATGELFF. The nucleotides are TGTGCTAGTGGTGTGGACTGGGCAACCGGGGAGCTGTTTTTT. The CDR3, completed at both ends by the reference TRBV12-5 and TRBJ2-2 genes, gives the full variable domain DARVTQTPRHKVTEMGQEVTMRCQPILGHNTVFWYRQTMMQGLELLAYFRNRAPLDDSGMPKDRFSAEMPDATLATLKIQPSEPRDSAVYFCASGVDWATGELFFGEGSRLTVL.